The 27 T cell receptor beta chains below all came from one sample that was sequenced in a study of CD8 T cells in ankylosing spondylitis. These receptors' targets are unknown. Whole-study findings and limits: About 8 highly homologous variants made up a TCR beta motif, and this motif appeared characteristic of ankylosing spondylitis blood.

MiXCR, run by TCRdb on the 5' RACE reads, gives a single entry per CDR3 protein. The table lists around 140,000 distinct CDR3 sequences, roughly 17% of them singletons, with 33% in the top ten. The source material was blood, either unsorted or a sorted T cell fraction (not recorded which). The receptors come from a male donor with ankylosing spondylitis.

The table lists this clonotype with many counts. The CDR3 region is CASSVTRSNTGELFF. The CDR3 DNA reads TGTGCCAGCAGCGTAACCAGGTCGAACACCGGGGAGCTGTTTTTT. V and J are TRBV9 and TRBJ2-2; D remains unclear. Trimming removed 1 base from V and 0 bases from J, with 7 bases in between. This CDR3 is 15 amino acids long. Germline assignment: CDR1 SGDLS and CDR2 YYNGEE. Using reference TRBV9 and TRBJ2-2 for the parts outside the CDR3, the full variable domain is DSGVTQTPKHLITATGQRVTLRCSPRSGDLSVYWYQQSLDQGLQFLIQYYNGEERAKGNILERFSAQQFPDLHSELNLSSLELGDSALYFCASSVTRSNTGELFFGEGSRLTVL.

This clonotype has just a few counts. Germline and junction disagree at one end, which may indicate a read error. The chain carries TRBV12-3 or TRBV12-4 and TRBJ2-2; 7 nucleotides align to TRBD1. This CDR3 spans 14 amino acids. The CDR3 DNA follows: TGTGCCAGCCTGGACAGGACGAACACCGGGGAGCTGTTTTTC. Protein: CASLDRTNTGELFF.

This clonotype occurred many times. The chain has TRBV7-8 and TRBJ1-1; the D is unclear. The V gene lost 1 base and the J gene lost 0 bases, with 12 bases spanning the gap. From germline, CDR1 is SGHVS and CDR2 FQNEAQ. This CDR3 has 16 amino acids. CDR3 sequence reads: CASSLVFREMNTEAFF. CDR3 in DNA: TGTGCCAGCAGCTTAGTTTTTCGGGAGATGAACACTGAAGCTTTCTTT.

The chain combines TRBV7-9 with TRBJ2-6, with a tentative D call TRBD1 (6 bases). The CDR3 loop spans 17 amino acids. The V gene's germline CDR1 is SEHNR and CDR2 FQNEAQ (reference sequence). V dropped 3 bases and J dropped 3 bases, with 15 bases sitting between them. The CDR3 DNA reads as TGTGCCAGCAGCTTGAGTCAGGGACATGGTGGGGCCAACGTCCTGACTTTC. Protein: CASSLSQGHGGANVLTF.

This clonotype was picked up a small number of times. The chain combines TRBV6-2 or TRBV6-3 with TRBJ1-2; D gene uncertain. Trimming removed 6 bases from V and 1 base from J, with 24 bases in between. The CDR3 has 18 amino acids. Germline V lookup: CDR1 MNHEY, CDR2 SVGEGT. CDR3 sequence reads: CASSHRSGAQTFNYGYTF. The CDR3 DNA reads as TGTGCCAGCAGCCACCGATCGGGTGCCCAAACCTTTAACTATGGCTACACCTTC.

As DNA, the CDR3 is TGTGCCAGCTCACCCTCAGGGTTTTACGAGCAGTACTTC. The encoded protein is CASSPSGFYEQYF. The chain has TRBV18 and TRBJ2-7; TRBD1 might be the D (5 bases). This CDR3 comprises 13 residues. Per the germline V gene, CDR1 is KGHSH and CDR2 is LQKENI. With 3 bases removed from V and 4 bases from J, the gap between germline ends came to 10 bases.

This clonotype was detected only a few times. The rearrangement links TRBV12-3 or TRBV12-4 to TRBJ1-1; the D gene is possibly TRBD1 (6 bases). The V end lost 6 bases, the J end lost 5 bases, and 13 bases lay between the germline ends. This CDR3 has 13 amino acids. The CDR3 DNA reads as TGTGCCAGCAGAACAGGGCTACGGACTGAAGCTTTCTTT. The encoded protein is CASRTGLRTEAFF.

CDR3 residues: CASSLLGRRETQYF. The CDR3 DNA is TGTGCCAGCAGTTTATTAGGCAGGCGAGAGACCCAGTACTTC. The chain links TRBV12-3 or TRBV12-4 to TRBJ2-5; D is ambiguous. The CDR3 runs 14 residues. Trimming shortened V by 2 bases and J by 4 bases, and 11 bases separated the two germline ends.

In nucleotides, the CDR3 is TGTGCCAGCAGTTTATCCGGGACAGCCTACGAGCAGTACTTC. Its translation: CASSLSGTAYEQYF. This rearrangement joins TRBV27 to TRBJ2-7; TRBD1 aligns across 7 bases. CDR3 length: 14 residues. Germline V gene sequence: CDR1 MNHEY, CDR2 SMNVEV (reference sequence). Germline trimming cut 0 bases from V and 2 bases from J; bases unmatched to any gene: 1.

This clonotype turned up a few times. This chain connects TRBV6-2 or TRBV6-3 to TRBJ2-1; D is perhaps TRBD2 (6 bases). The length of the CDR3 is 17 residues. V gave up 2 bases and J gave up 6 bases, with 20 bases separating them. Germline V gives CDR1 MNHEY, CDR2 SVGEGT. CDR3 amino acids: CASSYILQAGWSNEQFF. The CDR3, as DNA: TGTGCCAGCAGTTACATACTGCAGGCGGGATGGAGCAATGAGCAGTTCTTC.

Ten or more counts support this clonotype. The rearrangement links TRBV2 to TRBJ2-1; D remains ambiguous. Trimming took 6 bases from V and 0 from J, leaving 15 bases between them. The CDR3 is 16 amino acids. CDR1 and CDR2 (germline): SNHLY, FYNNEI. DNA of the CDR3: TGTGCCAGCAGGCAGGCCCTAATAACCTCCTACAATGAGCAGTTCTTC. Residues: CASRQALITSYNEQFF.

The chain is built from TRBV6-1 and TRBJ1-3; the D is unclear. From germline, CDR1 is MNHNS and CDR2 SASEGT. V was trimmed by 0 bases and J by 2 bases, leaving 8 bases between them. This CDR3 contains 15 residues. DNA of the CDR3: TGTGCCAGCAGTGAAGCGTGGGGTGCTGGAAACACCATATATTTT. This translates into CASSEAWGAGNTIYF.

J is TRBJ2-7 and V is TRBV27; TRBD2 aligns across 10 bases. Germline trimming cut 0 bases from V and 0 bases from J; bases unmatched to any gene: 5. The CDR3 totals 17 residues. Germline loops: CDR1 MNHEY, CDR2 SMNVEV (reference sequence). The CDR3 DNA follows: TGTGCCAGCAGTTTATCGGACCCTAGCGGGAGCTCCTACGAGCAGTACTTC. Amino acid sequence: CASSLSDPSGSSYEQYF.

The chain carries TRBV6-1 and TRBJ2-1, with TRBD1 as a possible D gene (7 bases). Germline V CDR1 and CDR2: MNHNS, SASEGT. This CDR3 has 11 residues. Trimming took off 6 bases at V and 8 bases at J, with 8 bases between the two ends. In DNA, the CDR3 is TGTGCCAGCAGCAGGGGGGATGAGCAGTTCTTC. It translates to CASSRGDEQFF.

The chain is built from TRBV12-5 and TRBJ1-3; D gene unclear. V lost 3 bases and J lost 4, with 7 bases in between. Germline V lookup: CDR1 LGHNT, CDR2 FRNRAP. The CDR3 loop spans 13 amino acids. The CDR3 coding sequence is TGTGCTAGTGGTTTTGGATCAGGAAACACCATATATTTT. Residues: CASGFGSGNTIYF.

The chain uses TRBV7-8 and TRBJ2-7, with unresolved D. The V end was cut by 0 bases, the J end by 3 bases, with 6 bases between. In germline, CDR1 is SGHVS, CDR2 FQNEAQ. The CDR3 has 13 amino acids. DNA of the CDR3: TGTGCCAGCAGCTTAGCCAGGTTCTACGAGCAGTACTTC. This encodes CASSLARFYEQYF. Full variable domain (outside the CDR3, taken from reference TRBV7-8 and TRBJ2-7): GAGVSQSPRYKVAKRGQDVALRCDPISGHVSLFWYQQALGQGPEFLTYFQNEAQLDKSGLPSDRFFAERPEGSVSTLKIQRTQQEDSAVYLCASSLARFYEQYFGPGTRLTVT.

A few counts support this clonotype. The V and J genes are TRBV6-5 and TRBJ2-2, with D maybe TRBD2 (5 bases). V lost 1 base and J 5 bases, leaving 11 bases between the germline ends. The V gene's germline CDR1 is MNHEY and CDR2 SVGAGI. The CDR3 totals 15 residues. The DNA of the CDR3 is TGTGCCAGCAGTTACTGGTCTAGCCGGACCGGGGAGCTGTTTTTT. Amino acid sequence: CASSYWSSRTGELFF.

The V call is TRBV12-3 or TRBV12-4, the J call TRBJ2-1, with D possibly TRBD2 on 6 matching bases. The V and J ends lost 8 bases and 9 bases respectively, with 11 bases between them. This CDR3 comprises 11 residues. The CDR3: CASSPGAEQFF. The CDR3 nucleotides read TGTGCCAGCTCGCCGGGAGCTGAGCAGTTCTTC.

This clonotype was counted ten times or more. This rearrangement joins TRBV6-7 to TRBJ2-1; D gene uncertain. TRBV6-7 is sorted into the ORF group, with uncertain function. This CDR3 has 11 amino acids. V shed 7 bases and J shed 7 bases, with 8 bases lying between them. The CDR3 DNA is TGTGCCAGCACCCCCCGGAATGAGCAGTTCTTC. Protein product: CASTPRNEQFF.

The chain employs TRBV27 and TRBJ2-7; 8 bases are shared with TRBD1. CDR1 MNHEY and CDR2 SMNVEV come from the germline V gene (reference sequence). Trimming removed 6 bases from V and 2 bases from J; junction bases left unmatched: 9. CDR3 length: 15 amino acids. As DNA, the CDR3 is TGTGCCAGCAGCAGAACAGGGGGTGCTACCTACGAGCAGTACTTC. Protein: CASSRTGGATYEQYF.

V is TRBV20-1 and J is TRBJ1-6; the D is unclear. This CDR3 spans 15 amino acids. V lost 1 base, J lost 6 bases, and 13 bases lay in between. From germline, CDR1 is DFQATT and CDR2 SNEGSKA (reference sequence). The CDR3 DNA reads as TGCAGTGCTAGAGTTCGGGAGTCCCTTAATTCACCCCTCCACTTT. Protein: CSARVRESLNSPLHF.

This clonotype was recorded a few times. V is TRBV4-3 and J is TRBJ1-1, with D hard to call. The CDR3 spans 14 residues. Germline values: CDR1 LGHNA, CDR2 YSLEER. V shed 0 bases and J shed 0 bases, with 5 bases lying between them. This chain's CDR3 is CASSQERMNTEAFF. The CDR3 bases are TGCGCCAGCAGCCAAGAGAGGATGAACACTGAAGCTTTCTTT.

This clonotype was observed many times. The chain is built from TRBV29-1 and TRBJ2-1; 8 bases line up with TRBD2. From germline, CDR1 is SQVTM and CDR2 ANQGSEA. V lost 4 bases and J lost 9; bases outside the gene matches: 8. CDR3 length: 13 residues. CDR3 region: CSVAAGDEVEQFF. CDR3 nucleotide sequence: TGCAGCGTTGCAGCGGGAGACGAGGTTGAGCAGTTCTTC.

This clonotype has a handful of counts. The V and J genes are TRBV5-1 and TRBJ2-7, with D perhaps given as TRBD1 or TRBD2 (5 bases each). This CDR3 is built from 15 residues. The V gene's germline CDR1 is SGHRS and CDR2 YFSETQ. Deletions cut 0 bases from V and 2 bases from J, with 12 bases between. Here the CDR3 reads CASSLAGTSAYEQYF. The CDR3 DNA sequence: TGCGCCAGCAGCTTGGCCGGGACCTCGGCCTACGAGCAGTACTTC.

V is TRBV9 and J is TRBJ2-1; 8 positions agree with TRBD1. There are 16 residues in the CDR3. Germline V lookup: CDR1 SGDLS, CDR2 YYNGEE. V shed 3 bases and J 0 bases; nucleotides not matched to a gene: 5. CDR3 bases: TGTGCCAGCAGCGCCAAGACAGGGGCCTCCTACAATGAGCAGTTCTTC. This sequence encodes CASSAKTGASYNEQFF.

The chain uses TRBV2 and TRBJ2-1; TRBD1 agrees at 9 bases. J gave up 8 bases and V 5 bases, and 7 bases lay outside the gene matches. In germline, CDR1 is SNHLY, CDR2 FYNNEI. The CDR3 contains 14 residues. In DNA, the CDR3 is TGTGCCAGCAGTCGCCGGGACAGGGCGTATGAGCAGTTCTTC. It codes for CASSRRDRAYEQFF.

This clonotype has only a few counts. The J gene is TRBJ2-7, the V gene TRBV12-3 or TRBV12-4; TRBD1 matches 7 bases. CDR3 length equals 14 residues. Germline trimming cut 6 bases from V and 0 bases from J; bases unmatched to any gene: 5. This chain's CDR3 is CASRMGTVSYEQYF. The DNA of the CDR3 is TGTGCCAGCAGGATGGGGACAGTCTCCTACGAGCAGTACTTC.